This T cell receptor beta chain was found in a study of cytomegalovirus exposure and HLA in healthy donors. General study points: Rare sequences made up most TCRs, while some public TCRs were found in many donors. There were a few CMV-associated chains whose specificity for CMV antigens was confirmed in vitro.

On this clone itself: Its specificity is not known.

The method was immunoSEQ multiplex PCR; TCRdb's version includes in-frame clones alone and lacks a portion of them. The sample holds under 250,000 clones, 70% to 90% seen once. Separate from the approximately 700-subject first cohort was the approximately 130-subject validation cohort, to which the donors belonged. Trimming took 0 bases from V and 5 from J, leaving 12 bases between them. Germline V lookup: CDR1 SGDLS, CDR2 YYNGEE. This CDR3 comprises 15 residues. Sequencing input: PBMCs. The origin of this receptor is a woman under 30 in good health and CMV-seronegative. The V and J genes are TRBV9 and TRBJ2-1; possible D gene TRBD1, 6 bases. In nucleotides, the CDR3 is TGTGCCAGCAGCGTAGATGGGGGCACCAACAATGAGCAGTTCTTC. As protein: CASSVDGGTNNEQFF.